This T cell receptor beta chain came from a study of blood T cell repertoires in COVID-19. Study-level background: Samples taken during acute and convalescent COVID-19 were collected in the United States, Italy and Spain. PBMCs, B-cell-depleted T cells, or T cells were the source of the cDNA or gDNA that made up the material.

Study processing details: Reference gene primer amplification gave nucleated cell count estimates. The method was immunoSEQ multiplex PCR; TCRdb's version includes in-frame clones alone and lacks a portion of them. The V and J calls and clone size come from that table; D and trimming were worked out from the DNA. The sample lists roughly 230,000 clones, around 83% occurring once. V shed 5 bases, J shed 7 bases, and the junction held 4 bases outside the gene matches. Germline CDR1 and CDR2: MDHEN and SYDVKM. The CDR3 totals 13 residues. The sample taken for sequencing was peripheral blood. The rearrangement uses TRBV28 and TRBJ1-2, with 10 nucleotides matching TRBD1. The source of this sequence is a woman in her 50s with acute or convalescent COVID-19. In DNA, the CDR3 is TGTGCCAGCAGTCCCGGGGACAGGGGTGGCTACACCTTC. This gives the protein CASSPGDRGGYTF.